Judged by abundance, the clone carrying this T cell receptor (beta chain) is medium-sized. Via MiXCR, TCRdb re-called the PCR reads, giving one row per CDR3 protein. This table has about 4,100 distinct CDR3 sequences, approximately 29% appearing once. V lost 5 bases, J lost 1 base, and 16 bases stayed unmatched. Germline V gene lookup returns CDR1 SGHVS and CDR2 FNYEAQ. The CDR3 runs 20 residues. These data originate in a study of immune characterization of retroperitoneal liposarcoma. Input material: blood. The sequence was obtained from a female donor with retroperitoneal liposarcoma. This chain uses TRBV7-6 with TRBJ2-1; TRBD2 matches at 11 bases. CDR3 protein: CASSPRLGLAGGYSYNEQFF. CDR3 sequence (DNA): TGTGCCAGCAGCCCCCGCCTGGGGCTAGCGGGGGGATATTCCTACAATGAGCAGTTCTTC.